The 10 T cell receptor beta chains listed next were all sequenced from one sample in a study of tumor T cells in aggressive B-cell lymphoma. Produced via immunoSEQ multiplex PCR; TCRdb's table is partial and in-frame only. The table has fewer than 5,500 clones, around 94% seen once. Source material: tumor tissue. The receptors shown here come from an adult with diffuse large B cell lymphoma.

V usage is TRBV6-4 and J usage is TRBJ2-1; 13 bases align to TRBD2. Germline CDR1 MRHNA, CDR2 SNTAGT. The J segment lost 4 bases and the V segment lost 10 bases, leaving 19 bases of the junction unmatched. This CDR3 has 19 amino acids. The CDR3 coding sequence is TGTGCCATCCTTCCGTATACTAGCGGGAGGGCCTTGGCGTACAATGAGCAGTTCTTC. This translates into CAILPYTSGRALAYNEQFF.

There are a few counts of this clone. The junction differs from germline at one of its ends, possibly a read error. The V gene is TRBV7-2, the J gene TRBJ2-2; D perhaps matches TRBD1 (5 bases). The CDR3 runs 11 residues. Germline-derived CDR1 and CDR2 are SGHTA and FQGNSA. CDR3: CMVGLTGELFF. CDR3 in DNA: TGCATGGTGGGGCTGACCGGGGAGCTGTTTTTT.

V and J are TRBV7-2 and TRBJ1-5; a possible D gene is TRBD1 (5 bases). This CDR3 has 17 amino acids. CDR1 SGHTA and CDR2 FQGNSA come from the germline V gene. V was trimmed by 1 base and J by 0 bases, leaving 13 bases between them. The CDR3 region has the DNA TGTGCCAGCAGCTTAGGGCGGGGCAGTTATAGCAATCAGCCCCAGCATTTT. This sequence encodes CASSLGRGSYSNQPQHF.

The sample holds a few counts of this clone. The chain couples TRBV14 to TRBJ2-4; 10 nucleotides match TRBD2. V was clipped by 0 bases and J by 6 bases; unmatched bases: 2. This CDR3 comprises 15 residues. Looked up from germline, CDR1 is SGHDN and CDR2 is FVKESK. For the CDR3, the DNA is TGTGCCAGCAGCCAAGATAGCGGGAGGTTAAACATTCAGTACTTC. Its protein product is CASSQDSGRLNIQYF. Full variable domain (outside the CDR3, taken from reference TRBV14 and TRBJ2-4): EAGVTQFPSHSVIEKGQTVTLRCDPISGHDNLYWYRRVMGKEIKFLLHFVKESKQDESGMPNNRFLAERTGGTYSTLKVQPAELEDSGVYFCASSQDSGRLNIQYFGAGTRLSVL.

This chain uses TRBV28 with TRBJ2-5, with 7 bases aligning to TRBD1. The V and J ends lost 7 bases and 0 bases, in that order; junction bases with no gene match: 8. The CDR3 has 15 amino acids. The V gene's germline CDR1 is MDHEN and CDR2 SYDVKM. CDR3 sequence reads: CASTGPRGYQETQYF. In DNA, the CDR3 is TGTGCCAGCACCGGCCCCAGGGGGTACCAAGAGACCCAGTACTTC.

V is TRBV4-2 and J is TRBJ1-5, with D perhaps matching TRBD1 (5 bases). V was clipped by 2 bases and J by 2 bases, with 13 bases between them. The CDR3 extends over 16 amino acids. Germline V CDR1 and CDR2: LGHNA, YNFKEQ. The CDR3 DNA sequence: TGTGCCAGCAGCCAACTGACGGGGGAGGGCAATCAGCCCCAGCATTTT. Translated: CASSQLTGEGNQPQHF.

This clone was recorded once. The chain is built from TRBV11-3 and TRBJ2-1, with D possibly TRBD1 on 6 matching bases. There are 16 residues in the CDR3. With 0 bases removed from V and 2 bases from J, the gap between germline ends came to 11 bases. Germline CDR1 is SGHNT and CDR2 is YENEEA. CDR3 region: CASSLDTGSPYNEQFF. CDR3 DNA: TGTGCCAGCAGCTTAGATACAGGGTCTCCCTACAATGAGCAGTTCTTC.

This sequence joins TRBV5-6 and TRBJ2-7; the match to TRBD1 covers 9 bases. Per germline, CDR1 SGHDT and CDR2 YYEEEE. The CDR3 is made up of 16 amino acids. Trimming at V came to 4 bases and at J to 5 bases, leaving 13 bases not matched to a gene. The CDR3 DNA is TGTGCCAGCAGCACGGACGGACAGGGGCTTGCTGACGAGCAGTACTTC. This encodes CASSTDGQGLADEQYF.

The chain is built from TRBV7-2 and TRBJ2-3; 9 nucleotides line up with TRBD2. The V segment lost 3 bases and the J segment 6 bases; nucleotides outside the gene matches: 4. Germline loops: CDR1 SGHTA, CDR2 FQGNSA. The CDR3 sequence is 14 residues long. For the CDR3, the DNA is TGTGCCAGCAGCTTGACTAGCGGAATGGATACGCAGTATTTT. Its translation is CASSLTSGMDTQYF.

Remarks on this clone: Other DNA sequences in the sample encode the same CDR3. The rearrangement joins TRBV5-1 to TRBJ2-3; 8 bases fit TRBD2. After removal of 5 bases from V and 5 bases from J, the junction contained 10 bases not matched to a gene. The CDR3 spans 15 residues. Germline CDR1 is SGHRS and CDR2 is YFSETQ. CDR3 protein: CASSLAGLGGDTQYF. Here the CDR3 DNA reads TGCGCCAGCAGTCTGGCGGGACTAGGTGGAGATACGCAGTATTTT.